These 30 T cell receptor beta chains were all obtained from the same sample, sequenced in a study of T cell responses to AZD1222 COVID-19 vaccine. Only in-frame clones appear in the TCRdb table, and some are missing; sequencing was by immunoSEQ multiplex PCR. The data contain more than 85,000 clones, roughly 82% of them seen just once; the ten biggest clones take up 5%. Sequenced here: peripheral blood, sampled on day 0 of AZD1222 vaccination. Receptors were obtained from an adult in good health.

This clone appeared a single time. This sequence joins TRBV24-1 and TRBJ1-2; maybe TRBD1 (6 bases). This CDR3 is 15 amino acids long. CDR1 is KGHDR, CDR2 SFDVKD, per germline. Trimming pared 5 bases from V and 5 bases from J, leaving 17 bases between. The CDR3, as DNA: TGTGCCACCAGTGCATACGCAAGGGGGGAATATGGCTACACCTTC. Translation: CATSAYARGEYGYTF.

About this clone: An end of the junction does not agree with germline; a read error may underlie this. This rearrangement joins TRBV7-3 to TRBJ2-5; 9 bases align to TRBD1. The CDR3 is 17 amino acids. Germline CDR1 reads SGHTA; CDR2 reads FQGTGA. The CDR3 here is CASSLTGGALYQETQYF. CDR3 in DNA: TGTGCCAGCAGCCTAACAGGGGGCGCCCTGTACCAAGAGACCCAGTACTTC.

The chain recombines TRBV5-1 with TRBJ2-2; TRBD1 is a possible D gene (5 bases). The V end was cut by 4 bases, the J end by 5 bases, with 12 bases between. Germline V CDR1 and CDR2: SGHRS, YFSETQ. CDR3 length: 14 residues. CDR3 sequence reads: CASSAGQVTGELFF. CDR3 nucleotides: TGCGCCAGCAGCGCTGGACAAGTGACCGGGGAGCTGTTTTTT.

The chain combines TRBV21-1 with TRBJ2-2. TRBV21-1 is termed a pseudogene. CDR3 length: 13 residues. The CDR3 DNA reads TGTGCCAGCTTCAAACGCCGATCCGGGGAGCTGTTTTTT. Translated, it gives CASFKRRSGELFF.

The chain joins TRBV18 to TRBJ2-1, with no clear D. V gave up 2 bases and J gave up 7 bases, with 12 bases separating them. This CDR3 has 14 residues. The germline CDR1 and CDR2 sequences are KGHSH and LQKENI. The CDR3 protein is CASSPSLDSNEQFF. Written as DNA, the CDR3 is TGTGCCAGCTCACCAAGCCTAGATAGTAATGAGCAGTTCTTC.

This clone appeared once. The gene calls are TRBV29-1 and TRBJ2-1; 7 bases are shared with TRBD2. Germline assignment: CDR1 SQVTM and CDR2 ANQGSEA. The V segment lost 5 bases and the J segment 0 bases; nucleotides outside the gene matches: 4. This CDR3 has 14 amino acids. CDR3 residues: CSVTRGSSYNEQFF. The CDR3 DNA follows: TGCAGCGTTACGCGGGGGAGCTCCTACAATGAGCAGTTCTTC.

This clone was found a few times. This chain joins TRBV2 and TRBJ2-1; the match to TRBD1 covers 9 bases. Trimming cost V 6 bases and J 4 bases; bases outside gene matches: 7. The CDR3 length is 15 residues. Per the germline V gene, CDR1 is SNHLY and CDR2 is FYNNEI. The CDR3 bases are TGTGCCAGCAGCGAGGACAGGGGTCTATACAATGAGCAGTTCTTC. Translated: CASSEDRGLYNEQFF.

This chain links TRBV7-2 with TRBJ1-2; 7 positions agree with TRBD1. Per the germline V gene, CDR1 is SGHTA and CDR2 is FQGNSA. The CDR3 loop spans 14 amino acids. Unmatched junction bases numbered 5, after V lost 1 base and J lost 6 bases. The DNA of the CDR3 is TGTGCCAGCAGCTTAGTGACAGGGACTCATGGCTACACCTTC. This codes for CASSLVTGTHGYTF.

The chain carries TRBV27 and TRBJ2-2; unclear D gene. CDR3 length: 13 residues. The germline V and J ends were trimmed by 3 bases and 9 bases, with 11 bases remaining between them. CDR1 is MNHEY and CDR2 is SMNVEV in the germline V gene (reference sequence). The CDR3 coding sequence is TGTGCCAGCAGTTTCCTCACCCCCCGGGAGCTGTTTTTT. This encodes CASSFLTPRELFF.

This clone was counted only a few times. The same CDR3 can be traced to other DNA sequences in this sample. The genes are TRBV5-1 and TRBJ2-3; D may match TRBD1 or TRBD2 (5 bases each). The CDR3 is 14 amino acids. Looked up from germline, CDR1 is SGHRS and CDR2 is YFSETQ. Trimming stripped 4 bases from V and 0 bases from J, with 9 bases between. The CDR3 DNA follows: TGCGCCAGCAGCCTACGGGACAGCACAGATACGCAGTATTTT. Translated, it gives CASSLRDSTDTQYF.

This clone was found a few times. CDR3 in amino acids: CASRPSGTEAFF. CDR3 nucleotides: TGTGCCAGCAGACCGAGTGGCACTGAAGCTTTCTTT. The V call is TRBV27, the J call TRBJ1-1; D is unclear. Looked up from germline, CDR1 is MNHEY and CDR2 is SMNVEV (reference sequence). The CDR3 consists of 12 residues. V gave up 6 bases and J gave up 4 bases, with 9 bases separating them.

This clone has only one observation. The chain carries TRBV5-6 and TRBJ2-5; TRBD1 matches 7 bases. The CDR3 loop spans 15 amino acids. Trimming at V came to 3 bases and at J to 3 bases, leaving 8 bases not matched to a gene. The germline V gene has CDR1 SGHDT and CDR2 YYEEEE. The CDR3 here is CASSSPLQGEETQYF. In DNA, the CDR3 is TGTGCCAGCAGCTCCCCCCTTCAGGGGGAAGAGACCCAGTACTTC.

The chain recombines TRBV14 with TRBJ1-2, with TRBD1 matching 9 bases. The length of the CDR3 is 16 residues. Trimming cost V 0 bases and J 8 bases; bases outside gene matches: 10. CDR1 is SGHDN, CDR2 FVKESK, per germline. The CDR3 loop reads CASSQEGDRVTGGYTF. DNA for the CDR3: TGTGCCAGCAGCCAAGAGGGGGACAGGGTAACGGGCGGCTACACCTTC.

This chain links TRBV7-9 with TRBJ2-7, with 10 nucleotides matching TRBD1. This CDR3 has 15 amino acids. CDR1 and CDR2 from the germline V gene are SEHNR and FQNEAQ (reference sequence). Trimming cost V 5 bases and J 11 bases; bases outside gene matches: 15. The CDR3 DNA sequence: TGTGCCAGCAGCCCGCCGAGGGGACAGGGGTTCGCGGAGTACTTC. It yields the protein CASSPPRGQGFAEYF.

The chain carries TRBV3-1 (or the pseudogene TRBV3-2) and TRBJ1-5, with D maybe TRBD1 (5 bases). The CDR3 contains 15 residues. Germline CDR1 LGHDT, CDR2 YNNKEL (reference sequence). Trimming pared 1 base from V and 7 bases from J, leaving 14 bases between. CDR3 sequence (DNA): TGTGCCAGCAGCCAAGCAGGCAGGGAGGACCAGCCCCAGCATTTT. Translation gives CASSQAGREDQPQHF.

This clone showed up just once. The V call is TRBV5-1, the J call TRBJ2-2; D is possibly TRBD2 (7 bases). Germline CDR1 and CDR2: SGHRS and YFSETQ. Trimming stripped 0 bases from V and 4 bases from J, with 13 bases between. The CDR3 has 16 amino acids. This chain's CDR3 is CASSLVAGAGTGELFF. DNA for the CDR3: TGCGCCAGCAGCTTGGTTGCGGGGGCGGGCACCGGGGAGCTGTTTTTT.

The V and J genes are TRBV6-4 and TRBJ1-5; tentatively, D is TRBD1 (6 bases). Trimming took 3 bases from V and 6 from J, leaving 9 bases between them. CDR3 length: 13 amino acids. Germline V lookup: CDR1 MRHNA, CDR2 SNTAGT. CDR3 amino acids: CASSEQGGQPQHF. As DNA, the CDR3 is TGTGCCAGCAGTGAACAGGGCGGTCAGCCCCAGCATTTT.

V gene TRBV5-8 combines with J gene TRBJ1-3; D remains ambiguous. The germline V gene has CDR1 SGHTS and CDR2 YDEGEE. The CDR3 runs to 15 residues. Trimming took off 0 bases at V and 4 bases at J, with 11 bases between the two ends. The CDR3 spells CASSLVPRSGNTIYF. CDR3 coding DNA: TGTGCCAGCAGCTTGGTACCCCGGTCGGGAAACACCATATATTTT. Drawing the rest from reference TRBV5-8 and TRBJ1-3, the complete variable domain is EAGVTQSPTHLIKTRGQQATLRCSPISGHTSVYWYQQALGLGLQFLLWYDEGEERNRGNFPPRFSGRQFPNYSSELNVNALELEDSALYLCASSLVPRSGNTIYFGEGSWLTVV.

This clone has only one observation. The chain's CDR3 is CASSLGTGGYGYTF. The CDR3 nucleotides are TGTGCCAGCAGCTTAGGGACAGGCGGTTATGGCTACACCTTC. This rearrangement joins TRBV7-2 to TRBJ1-2, with 7 nucleotides matching TRBD1. Per germline, CDR1 SGHTA and CDR2 FQGNSA. The J segment lost 5 bases and the V segment lost 1 base, leaving 4 bases of the junction unmatched. The CDR3 contains 14 residues.

The chain links TRBV7-9 to TRBJ1-3, with D unclear. The CDR3 extends over 15 amino acids. Germline V CDR1 and CDR2: SEHNR, FQNEAQ (reference sequence). Trimming took 2 bases from V and 0 from J, leaving 8 bases between them. The CDR3 loop reads CASSLQSTSGNTIYF. DNA of the CDR3: TGTGCCAGCAGCTTACAGAGCACCTCTGGAAACACCATATATTTT.

The V call is TRBV6-2 or TRBV6-3, the J call TRBJ1-1; D remains unclear. The length of the CDR3 is 14 residues. V lost 2 bases, J lost 0 bases, and 7 bases lay in between. Germline V gives CDR1 MNHEY, CDR2 SVGEGT. The CDR3 nucleotides are TGTGCCAGCAGTTACCCTGATTTGAACACTGAAGCTTTCTTT. Protein product: CASSYPDLNTEAFF.

The chain has TRBV11-2 and TRBJ2-7; possibly TRBD1 for D (5 bases). Germline CDR1 and CDR2: SGHAT and FQNNGV. This CDR3 has 15 residues. Trimming left V 5 bases short and J 2 bases short, with 16 bases between. CDR3: CASSPPVRATYEQYF. CDR3 nucleotide sequence: TGTGCCAGCAGCCCCCCGGTCAGGGCGACCTACGAGCAGTACTTC.

The chain couples TRBV18 to TRBJ2-2, with D unclear. Germline V lookup: CDR1 KGHSH, CDR2 LQKENI. The CDR3 is made up of 13 amino acids. V was clipped by 0 bases and J by 4 bases, with 3 bases between them. This CDR3 is CASSPPVTGELFF. DNA for the CDR3: TGTGCCAGCTCACCACCCGTCACCGGGGAGCTGTTTTTT.

The chain links TRBV5-1 to TRBJ2-2; the match to TRBD1 covers 9 bases. The germline V gene encodes CDR1 SGHRS and CDR2 YFSETQ. CDR3 length: 14 residues. V lost 5 bases, J lost 5 bases, and 4 bases stayed unmatched. In nucleotides, the CDR3 is TGCGCCAGCAGAGAACAGGGGGCGACCGGGGAGCTGTTTTTT. This sequence encodes CASREQGATGELFF.

V gene TRBV7-2 combines with J gene TRBJ2-7, with D possibly TRBD2 on 6 matching bases. V was cut by 5 bases and J by 2 bases, with 19 bases left in between. The CDR3 totals 16 residues. The germline CDR1 and CDR2 sequences are SGHTA and FQGNSA. For the CDR3, the DNA is TGTGCCAGCAGCCCTTGGTATCGGGGACTGCCCTACGAGCAGTACTTC. Protein sequence: CASSPWYRGLPYEQYF.

This clone was seen only once. J is TRBJ1-2 and V is TRBV4-3; 11 positions agree with TRBD1. Germline V gene data show CDR1 as LGHNA and CDR2 as YSLEER. Unmatched junction bases numbered 5, after V lost 4 bases and J lost 1 base. This CDR3 has 16 residues. The CDR3 DNA reads TGCGCCAGCAGCCGCGGACAGGGGGCGTATAACTATGGCTACACCTTC. It encodes CASSRGQGAYNYGYTF.

This clone was seen a single time. The chain has TRBV6-5 and TRBJ1-1, with TRBD1 as a possible D gene (5 bases). V lost 5 bases and J 2 bases, leaving 12 bases between the germline ends. Looked up from germline, CDR1 is MNHEY and CDR2 is SVGAGI. CDR3 length equals 14 residues. The CDR3 coding sequence is TGTGCCAGCAGTACAAGACAGACTAACACTGAAGCTTTCTTT. Protein product: CASSTRQTNTEAFF.

This clone occurred once. The chain is built from TRBV10-3 and TRBJ1-1; 7 bases are shared with TRBD1. This CDR3 is built from 12 residues. Germline V gene sequence: CDR1 ENHRY, CDR2 SYGVKD. Unmatched junction bases numbered 6, after V lost 6 bases and J lost 8 bases. CDR3 region: CAISERDSEAFF. The CDR3 region has the DNA TGTGCCATCAGCGAGAGGGACAGCGAAGCTTTCTTT.

The rearrangement uses TRBV7-2 and TRBJ1-3, with D unclear. The V gene's germline CDR1 is SGHTA and CDR2 FQGNSA. The V and J ends lost 5 bases and 0 bases respectively, with 8 bases between them. This CDR3 is 14 amino acids long. The CDR3 region has the DNA TGTGCCAGCAGCCACGGAGTCTCTGGAAACACCATATATTTT. This codes for CASSHGVSGNTIYF.

V and J are TRBV19 and TRBJ1-2; possibly TRBD1 for D (5 bases). The CDR3 contains 12 residues. Trimming took 5 bases from V and 10 from J, leaving 14 bases between them. Germline V gives CDR1 LNHDA, CDR2 SQIVND (reference sequence). The CDR3 DNA reads as TGTGCCAGTAGTTCCTTGATGGGGGACTACACCTTC. Translated, it gives CASSSLMGDYTF.